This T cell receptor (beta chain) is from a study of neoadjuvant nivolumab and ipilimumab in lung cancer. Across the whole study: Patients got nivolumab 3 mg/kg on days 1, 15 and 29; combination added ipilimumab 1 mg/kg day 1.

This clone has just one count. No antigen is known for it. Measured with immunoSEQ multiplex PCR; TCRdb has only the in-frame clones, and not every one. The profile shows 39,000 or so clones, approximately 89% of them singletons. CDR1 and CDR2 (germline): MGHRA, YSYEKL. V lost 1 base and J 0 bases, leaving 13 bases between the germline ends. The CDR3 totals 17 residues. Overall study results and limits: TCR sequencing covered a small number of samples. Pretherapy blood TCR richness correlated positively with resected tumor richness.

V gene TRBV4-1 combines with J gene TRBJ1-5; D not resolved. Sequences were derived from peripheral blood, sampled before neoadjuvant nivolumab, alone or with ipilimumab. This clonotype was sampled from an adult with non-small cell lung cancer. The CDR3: CASSQVPLPFSNQPQHF. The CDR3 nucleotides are TGCGCCAGCAGCCAAGTTCCTTTGCCTTTTAGCAATCAGCCCCAGCATTTT.